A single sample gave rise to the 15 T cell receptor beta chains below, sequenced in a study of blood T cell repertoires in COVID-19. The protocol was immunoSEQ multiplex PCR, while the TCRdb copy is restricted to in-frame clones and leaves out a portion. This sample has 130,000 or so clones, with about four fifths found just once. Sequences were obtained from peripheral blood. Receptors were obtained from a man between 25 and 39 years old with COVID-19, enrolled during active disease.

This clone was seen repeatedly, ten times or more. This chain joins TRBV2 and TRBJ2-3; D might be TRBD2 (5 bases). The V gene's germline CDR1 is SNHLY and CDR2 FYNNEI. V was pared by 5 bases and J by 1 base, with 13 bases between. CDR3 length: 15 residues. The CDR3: CASSRELTGTDTQYF. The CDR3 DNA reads TGTGCCAGCAGTCGGGAACTCACGGGCACAGATACGCAGTATTTT.

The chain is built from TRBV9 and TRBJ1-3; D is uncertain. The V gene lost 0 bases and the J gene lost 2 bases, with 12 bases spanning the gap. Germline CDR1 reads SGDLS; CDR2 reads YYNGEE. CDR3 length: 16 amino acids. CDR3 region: CASSVALMAAGNTIYF. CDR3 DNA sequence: TGTGCCAGCAGCGTAGCTCTTATGGCGGCTGGAAACACCATATATTTT.

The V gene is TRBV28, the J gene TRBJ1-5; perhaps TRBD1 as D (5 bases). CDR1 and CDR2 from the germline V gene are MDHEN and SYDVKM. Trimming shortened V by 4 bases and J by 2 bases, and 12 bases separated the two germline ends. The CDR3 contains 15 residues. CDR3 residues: CASSSLSGGNQPQHF. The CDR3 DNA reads TGTGCCAGCAGTTCACTCTCGGGGGGCAATCAGCCCCAGCATTTT.

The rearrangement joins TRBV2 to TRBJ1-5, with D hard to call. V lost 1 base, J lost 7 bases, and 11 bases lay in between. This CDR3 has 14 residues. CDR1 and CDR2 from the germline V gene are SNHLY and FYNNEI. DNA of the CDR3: TGTGCCAGCAGTGAAGGCATCGGGAAACAGCCCCAGCATTTT. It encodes CASSEGIGKQPQHF.

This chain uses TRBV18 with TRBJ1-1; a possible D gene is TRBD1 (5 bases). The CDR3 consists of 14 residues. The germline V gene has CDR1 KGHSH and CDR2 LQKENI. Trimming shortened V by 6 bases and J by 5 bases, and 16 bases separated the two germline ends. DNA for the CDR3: TGTGCCAGCTCCGGGGGGTCCAGGAGTACTGAAGCTTTCTTT. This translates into CASSGGSRSTEAFF.

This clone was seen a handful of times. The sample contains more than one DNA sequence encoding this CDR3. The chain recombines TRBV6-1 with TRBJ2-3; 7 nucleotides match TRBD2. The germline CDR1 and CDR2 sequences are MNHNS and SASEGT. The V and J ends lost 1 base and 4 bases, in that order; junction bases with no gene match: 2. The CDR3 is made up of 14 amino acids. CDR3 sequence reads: CASSEGLAADTQYF. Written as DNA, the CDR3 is TGTGCCAGCAGTGAAGGACTAGCCGCAGATACGCAGTATTTT.

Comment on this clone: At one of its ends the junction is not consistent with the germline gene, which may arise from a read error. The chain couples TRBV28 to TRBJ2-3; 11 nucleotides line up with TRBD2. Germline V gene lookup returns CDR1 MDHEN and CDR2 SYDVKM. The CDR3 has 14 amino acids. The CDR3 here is CASSKKGSGRANSF. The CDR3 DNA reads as TGTGCCAGCAGTAAAAAGGGTAGCGGGAGGGCCAACTCCTTT.

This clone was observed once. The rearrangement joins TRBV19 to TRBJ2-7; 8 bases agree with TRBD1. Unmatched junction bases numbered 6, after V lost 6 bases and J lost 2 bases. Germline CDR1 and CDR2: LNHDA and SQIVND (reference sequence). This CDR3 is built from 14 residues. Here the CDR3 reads CASSGTGRTYEQYF. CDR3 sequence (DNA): TGTGCCAGTAGCGGGACAGGCAGGACCTACGAGCAGTACTTC.

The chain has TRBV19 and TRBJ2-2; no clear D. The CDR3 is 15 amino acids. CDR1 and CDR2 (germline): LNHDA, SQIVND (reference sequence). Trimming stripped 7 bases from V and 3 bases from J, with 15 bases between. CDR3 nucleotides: TGTGCCAGTATCTCCCTCGTCAGATACACCGGGGAGCTGTTTTTT. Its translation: CASISLVRYTGELFF.

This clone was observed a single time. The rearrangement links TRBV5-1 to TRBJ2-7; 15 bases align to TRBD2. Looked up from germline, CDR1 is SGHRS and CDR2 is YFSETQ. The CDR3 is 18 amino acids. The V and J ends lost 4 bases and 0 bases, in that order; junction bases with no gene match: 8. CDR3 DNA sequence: TGCGCCAGCAGCCCCGGGACTAGCGGGGGGCCGAGCTCCTACGAGCAGTACTTC. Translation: CASSPGTSGGPSSYEQYF.

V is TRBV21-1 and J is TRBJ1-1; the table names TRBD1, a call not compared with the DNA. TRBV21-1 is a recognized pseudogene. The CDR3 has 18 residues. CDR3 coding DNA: TGTGCCAGCAGCAAAGGGGGCAGGATTCGTCGTTTGAACACTGAAGCTTTCTTT. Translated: CASSKGGRIRRLNTEAFF.

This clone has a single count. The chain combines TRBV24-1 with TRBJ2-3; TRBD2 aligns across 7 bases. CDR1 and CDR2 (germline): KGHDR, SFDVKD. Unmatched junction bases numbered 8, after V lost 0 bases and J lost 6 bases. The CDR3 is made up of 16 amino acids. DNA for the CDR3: TGTGCCACCAGTGATTTGCTGTCTAGCGGAGCGGATACGCAGTATTTT. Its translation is CATSDLLSSGADTQYF.

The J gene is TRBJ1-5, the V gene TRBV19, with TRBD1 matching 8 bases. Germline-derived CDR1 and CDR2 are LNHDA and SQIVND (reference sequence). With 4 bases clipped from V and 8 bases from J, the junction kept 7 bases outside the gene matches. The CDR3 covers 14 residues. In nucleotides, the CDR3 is TGTGCCAGTAGTACCGGGACAGGCGCAGAGCCCCAGCATTTT. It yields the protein CASSTGTGAEPQHF.

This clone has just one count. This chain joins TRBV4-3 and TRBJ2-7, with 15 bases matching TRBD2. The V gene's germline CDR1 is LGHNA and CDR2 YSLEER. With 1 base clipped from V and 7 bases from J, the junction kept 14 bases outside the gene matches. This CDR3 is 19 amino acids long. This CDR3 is CASSQGQWGLAGGLTEQYF. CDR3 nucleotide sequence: TGCGCCAGCAGCCAAGGACAATGGGGACTAGCGGGAGGACTAACGGAGCAGTACTTC.

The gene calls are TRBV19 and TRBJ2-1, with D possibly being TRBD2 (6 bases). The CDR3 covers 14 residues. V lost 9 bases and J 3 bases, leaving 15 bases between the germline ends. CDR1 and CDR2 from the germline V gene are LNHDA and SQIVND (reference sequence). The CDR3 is CASLGLKGYNEQFF. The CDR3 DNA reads TGTGCCAGCCTAGGACTAAAAGGCTACAATGAGCAGTTCTTC.